This TCR beta chain was observed in a study of blood T cell repertoires in COVID-19. Turning to the study itself: Donors in the United States, Italy and Spain gave samples during acute or convalescent COVID-19.

From germline, CDR1 is MDHEN and CDR2 SYDVKM. This CDR3 comprises 15 residues. The V gene end was trimmed by 0 bases and the J gene end by 2 bases; junction bases not matched to a gene: 0. Only in-frame clones appear in the TCRdb table, and some are missing; sequencing was by immunoSEQ multiplex PCR. The repertoire includes fewer than 110,000 clones, about 91% of them detected once, and around 7% sits in the top ten. V usage is TRBV28 and J usage is TRBJ2-1; 8 bases map to TRBD1. Sequenced: peripheral blood. This clonotype was sampled from a man aged 50-60 years with active or convalescent COVID-19. In DNA form, the CDR3 reads TGTGCCAGCAGTTTATGGGACAGGGCCTACAATGAGCAGTTCTTC. It codes for CASSLWDRAYNEQFF.